The source of this T cell receptor beta chain is a study of cytomegalovirus exposure and HLA in healthy donors. To note about this clone: Its cognate antigen is unknown.

In the PCR, 60 Vbeta and 13 Jbeta primers were used. Original data processing: Later, an analysis found about 80 million unique TCR beta chains, and 9.5 million to 11 million of these were shared. TCRdb keeps only in-frame clones here, not all; method: immunoSEQ multiplex PCR. The V and J calls and the clone size are those of that table, but D and trimming were determined from the DNA. The data show approximately 250,000 clones, approximately 85% seen once. The CDR3 length is 13 residues. With 8 bases clipped from V and 4 bases from J, the junction kept 6 bases outside the gene matches. Germline loops: CDR1 MDHEN, CDR2 SYDVKM. Study-wide points: Later on, an analysis tied approximately 17,000 TCR beta sequences to HLA alleles at 0.05 false discovery rate. Altogether, 150 or so TCR beta chains were recorded as cytomegalovirus-associated.

J is TRBJ2-7 and V is TRBV28, with 9 bases that match TRBD2. The sequencing sample was made of PBMCs. This TCR derives from a girl aged 2 to 10 in good health and CMV-seronegative. CDR3 sequence reads: CASFAGGQYEQYF. The CDR3 DNA follows: TGTGCCAGCTTCGCGGGAGGGCAATACGAGCAGTACTTC. The full variable domain, rest sourced from reference TRBV28 and TRBJ2-7, is DVKVTQSSRYLVKRTGEKVFLECVQDMDHENMFWYRQDPGLGLRLIYFSYDVKMKEKGDIPEGYSVSREKKERFSLILESASTNQTSMYLCASFAGGQYEQYFGPGTRLTVT.